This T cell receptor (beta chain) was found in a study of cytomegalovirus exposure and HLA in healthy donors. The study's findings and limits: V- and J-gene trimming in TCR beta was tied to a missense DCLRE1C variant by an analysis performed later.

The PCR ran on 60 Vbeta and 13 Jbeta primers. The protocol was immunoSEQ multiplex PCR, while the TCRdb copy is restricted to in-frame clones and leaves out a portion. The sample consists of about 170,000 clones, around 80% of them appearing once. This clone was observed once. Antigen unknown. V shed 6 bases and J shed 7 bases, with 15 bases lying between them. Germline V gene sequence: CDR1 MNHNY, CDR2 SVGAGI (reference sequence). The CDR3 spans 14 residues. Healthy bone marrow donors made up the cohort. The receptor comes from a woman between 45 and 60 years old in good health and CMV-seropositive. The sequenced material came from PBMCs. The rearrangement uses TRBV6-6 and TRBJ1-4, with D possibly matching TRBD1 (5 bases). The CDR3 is CASRLDSPSEKLFF. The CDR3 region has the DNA TGTGCCAGCAGGCTCGACAGTCCGAGTGAAAAACTGTTTTTT.